This is a list of T cell receptor beta chains from one sample in a study of shared clonotypes between healthy human individuals. Generated by immunoSEQ multiplex PCR, the TCRdb table keeps only in-frame clones and is missing some. The table includes around 370,000 clones, 96% detected once. Material: memory CD8+ T cells sorted from blood. The receptors stem from a man between 25 and 39 years old in good health. The CDR3 runs from the conserved cysteine through the conserved F or W. Fields, in order: J gene, V gene, CDR3 protein.

TRBJ2-5 | TRBV6-5 | CASSRRGVEETQYF
TRBJ1-1 | TRBV28 | CASGLQGGTEAFF
TRBJ2-5 | TRBV28 | CASSLAGLSGGTQYF
TRBJ1-2 | TRBV29-1 | CSVVKNLYGYTF
TRBJ2-3 | TRBV5-4 | CASSSPYTDTQYF
TRBJ2-5 | TRBV5-4 | CASSLTGETQYF
TRBJ2-2 | TRBV7-9 | CASSLYREAGNTGELFF
TRBJ2-1 | TRBV7-7 | CASSRGTSEYNEQFF
TRBJ2-1 | TRBV7-2 | CASSGTSRNEQFF
TRBJ1-2 | TRBV10-3 | CAIRTREGDGYTF
TRBJ2-3 | TRBV7-8 | CASSLRLGLTDTQYF
TRBJ2-2 | TRBV15 | CATSRGQVSKAGELFF
TRBJ2-5 | TRBV6-8 | CASSPLGGEETQYF
TRBJ2-3 | TRBV5-1 | CASSLGTGDLDTQYF
TRBJ2-3 | TRBV11-2 | CASSLTSGSSTDTQYF
TRBJ2-1 | TRBV4-1 | CASSQISGRRNEQFF
TRBJ1-5 | TRBV6-1 | CASSVNRRNSNQPQHF
TRBJ2-3 | TRBV27 | CASSRTSGRIADTQYF
TRBJ2-7 | TRBV30 | CAWSVGYEQYF
TRBJ2-7 | TRBV2 | CASRSLGPLEAAYEQYF
TRBJ1-1 | TRBV28 | CASSLEGSRGEAFF
TRBJ2-1 | TRBV28 | CASSPPTSYNEQFF
TRBJ2-2 | TRBV27 | CASSSGQGSTGELFF